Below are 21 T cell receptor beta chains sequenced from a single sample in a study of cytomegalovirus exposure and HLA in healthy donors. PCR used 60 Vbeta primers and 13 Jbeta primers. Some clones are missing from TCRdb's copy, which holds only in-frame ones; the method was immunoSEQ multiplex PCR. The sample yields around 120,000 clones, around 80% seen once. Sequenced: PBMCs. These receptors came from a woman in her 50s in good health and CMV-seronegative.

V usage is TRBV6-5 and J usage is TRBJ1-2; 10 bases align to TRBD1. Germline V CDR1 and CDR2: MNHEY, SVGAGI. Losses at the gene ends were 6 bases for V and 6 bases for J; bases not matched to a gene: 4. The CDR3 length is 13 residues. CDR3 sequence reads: CASRRQGADGYTF. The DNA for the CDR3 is TGTGCCAGCAGGAGACAGGGGGCGGATGGCTACACCTTC.

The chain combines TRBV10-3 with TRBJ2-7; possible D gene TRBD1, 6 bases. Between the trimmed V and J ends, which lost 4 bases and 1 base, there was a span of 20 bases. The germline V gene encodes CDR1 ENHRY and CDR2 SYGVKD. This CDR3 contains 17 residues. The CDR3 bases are TGTGCCATCAGTGGCCTTAAAAGGACAGACCGATCCTACGAGCAGTACTTC. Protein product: CAISGLKRTDRSYEQYF.

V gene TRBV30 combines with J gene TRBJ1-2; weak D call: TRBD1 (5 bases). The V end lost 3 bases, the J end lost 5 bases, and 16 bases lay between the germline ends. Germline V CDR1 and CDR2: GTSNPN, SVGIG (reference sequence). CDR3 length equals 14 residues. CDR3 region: CAWSEGGQWYGYTF. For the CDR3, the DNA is TGTGCCTGGAGCGAAGGCGGACAATGGTATGGCTACACCTTC.

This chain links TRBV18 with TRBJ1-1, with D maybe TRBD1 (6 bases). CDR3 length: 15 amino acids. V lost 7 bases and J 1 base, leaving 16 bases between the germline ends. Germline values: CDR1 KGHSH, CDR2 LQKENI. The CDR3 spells CASLPGVRGNTEAFF. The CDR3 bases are TGTGCCAGCTTACCGGGAGTCAGGGGGAACACTGAAGCTTTCTTT. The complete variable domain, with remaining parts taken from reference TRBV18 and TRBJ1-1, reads NAGVMQNPRHLVRRRGQEARLRCSPMKGHSHVYWYRQLPEEGLKFMVYLQKENIIDESGMPKERFSAEFPKEGPSILRIQQVVRGDSAAYFCASLPGVRGNTEAFFGQGTRLTVV.

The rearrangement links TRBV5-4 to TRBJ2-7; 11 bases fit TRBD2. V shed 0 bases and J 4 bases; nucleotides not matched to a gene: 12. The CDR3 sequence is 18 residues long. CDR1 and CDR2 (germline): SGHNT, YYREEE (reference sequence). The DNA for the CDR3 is TGTGCCAGCAGCTTGGTCCGAACTAGCGGGAGAACCTCTTACGAGCAGTACTTC. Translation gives CASSLVRTSGRTSYEQYF.

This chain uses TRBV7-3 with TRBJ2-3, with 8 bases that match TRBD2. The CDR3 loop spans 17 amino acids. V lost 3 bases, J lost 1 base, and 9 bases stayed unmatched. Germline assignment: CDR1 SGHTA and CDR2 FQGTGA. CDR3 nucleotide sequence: TGTGCCAGCAGCTTGGGGGCGGGAGGAGTTCGCACAGATACGCAGTATTTT. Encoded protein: CASSLGAGGVRTDTQYF.

DNA for the CDR3: TGTGCCAGCAGCCAGGGACTAGCGATAGGCCGGGAGCTGTTTTTT. Translating gives CASSQGLAIGRELFF. This rearrangement joins TRBV14 to TRBJ2-2, with 10 bases that match TRBD2. Germline V gene sequence: CDR1 SGHDN, CDR2 FVKESK. The CDR3 is 15 amino acids. J gave up 9 bases and V 3 bases, and 7 bases lay outside the gene matches. Full variable domain (missing parts from reference TRBV14 and TRBJ2-2): EAGVTQFPSHSVIEKGQTVTLRCDPISGHDNLYWYRRVMGKEIKFLLHFVKESKQDESGMPNNRFLAERTGGTYSTLKVQPAELEDSGVYFCASSQGLAIGRELFFGEGSRLTVL.

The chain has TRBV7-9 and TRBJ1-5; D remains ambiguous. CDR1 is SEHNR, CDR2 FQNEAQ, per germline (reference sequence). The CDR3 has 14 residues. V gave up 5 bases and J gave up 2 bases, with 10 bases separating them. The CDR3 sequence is CASSRVGGNQPQHF. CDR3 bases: TGTGCCAGCAGCAGGGTCGGGGGCAATCAGCCCCAGCATTTT.

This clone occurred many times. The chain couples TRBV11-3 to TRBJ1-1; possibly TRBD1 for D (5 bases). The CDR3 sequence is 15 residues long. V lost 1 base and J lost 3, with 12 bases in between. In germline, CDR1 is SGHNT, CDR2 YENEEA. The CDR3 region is CASSLAGRGHTEAFF. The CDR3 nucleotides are TGTGCCAGCAGCTTAGCGGGTAGGGGTCACACTGAAGCTTTCTTT.

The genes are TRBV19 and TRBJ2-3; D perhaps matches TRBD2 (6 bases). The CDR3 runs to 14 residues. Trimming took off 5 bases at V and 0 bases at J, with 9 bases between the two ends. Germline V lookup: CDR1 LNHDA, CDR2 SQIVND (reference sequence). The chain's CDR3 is CASSVGGSTDTQYF. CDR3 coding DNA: TGTGCCAGTAGTGTCGGGGGAAGCACAGATACGCAGTATTTT.

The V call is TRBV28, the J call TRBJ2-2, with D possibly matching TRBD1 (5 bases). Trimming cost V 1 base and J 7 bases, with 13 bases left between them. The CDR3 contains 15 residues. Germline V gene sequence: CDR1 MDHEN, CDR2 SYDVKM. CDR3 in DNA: TGTGCCAGCAGTTTATTGGCAGGGAAAAACGGGGAGCTGTTTTTT. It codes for CASSLLAGKNGELFF.

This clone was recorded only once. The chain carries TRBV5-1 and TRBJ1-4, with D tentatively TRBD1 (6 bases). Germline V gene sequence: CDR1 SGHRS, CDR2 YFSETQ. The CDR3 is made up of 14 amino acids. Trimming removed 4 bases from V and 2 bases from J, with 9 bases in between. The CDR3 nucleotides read TGCGCCAGCAGCGGGGGCGGCACTAATGAAAAACTGTTTTTT. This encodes CASSGGGTNEKLFF.

Here the CDR3 reads CATSRAGQGAETQYF. The CDR3 coding sequence is TGTGCCACCAGCAGAGCTGGACAGGGAGCTGAGACCCAGTACTTC. This chain joins TRBV15 and TRBJ2-5; 8 nucleotides align to TRBD1. CDR3 size: 15 residues. The germline gives CDR1 LNHNV, CDR2 YYDKDF (reference sequence). The J segment lost 5 bases and the V segment lost 1 base, leaving 6 bases of the junction unmatched.

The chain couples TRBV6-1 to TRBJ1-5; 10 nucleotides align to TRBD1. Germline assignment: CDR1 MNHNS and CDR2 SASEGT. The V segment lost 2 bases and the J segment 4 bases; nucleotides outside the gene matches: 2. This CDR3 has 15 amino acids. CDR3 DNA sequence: TGTGCCAGCAGTGAAAGGACAGGGGGGAATCAGCCCCAGCATTTT. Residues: CASSERTGGNQPQHF.

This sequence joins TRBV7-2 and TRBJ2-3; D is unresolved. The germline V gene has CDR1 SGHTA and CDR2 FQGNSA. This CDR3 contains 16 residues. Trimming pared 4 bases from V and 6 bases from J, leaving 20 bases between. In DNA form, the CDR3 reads TGTGCCAGCAGCTCGGCCGGGTCTACTACGAGGGATACGCAGTATTTT. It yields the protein CASSSAGSTTRDTQYF.

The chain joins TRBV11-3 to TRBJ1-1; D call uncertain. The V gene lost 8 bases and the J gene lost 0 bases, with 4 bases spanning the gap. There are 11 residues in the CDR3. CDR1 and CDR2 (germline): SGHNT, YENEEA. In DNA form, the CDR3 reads TGTGCCAGCGGCCTGAACACTGAAGCTTTCTTT. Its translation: CASGLNTEAFF.

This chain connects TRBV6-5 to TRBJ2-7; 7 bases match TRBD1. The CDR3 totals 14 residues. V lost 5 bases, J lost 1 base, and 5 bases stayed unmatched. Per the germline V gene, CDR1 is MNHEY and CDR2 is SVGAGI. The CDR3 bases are TGTGCCAGCAGTCCCCTGGGACAGTCCTACGAGCAGTACTTC. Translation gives CASSPLGQSYEQYF.

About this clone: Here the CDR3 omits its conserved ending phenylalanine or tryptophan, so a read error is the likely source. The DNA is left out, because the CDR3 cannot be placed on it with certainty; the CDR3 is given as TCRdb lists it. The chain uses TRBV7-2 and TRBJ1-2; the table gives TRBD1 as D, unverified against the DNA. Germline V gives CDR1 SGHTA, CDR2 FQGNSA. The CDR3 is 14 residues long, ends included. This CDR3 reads CASSLASGVSSFVV.

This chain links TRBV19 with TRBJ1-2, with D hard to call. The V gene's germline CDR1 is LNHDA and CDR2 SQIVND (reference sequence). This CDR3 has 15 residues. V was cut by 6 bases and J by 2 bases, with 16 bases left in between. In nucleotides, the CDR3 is TGTGCCAGTAGCGATAACCCTGGTGGCAACTATGGCTACACCTTC. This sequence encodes CASSDNPGGNYGYTF.

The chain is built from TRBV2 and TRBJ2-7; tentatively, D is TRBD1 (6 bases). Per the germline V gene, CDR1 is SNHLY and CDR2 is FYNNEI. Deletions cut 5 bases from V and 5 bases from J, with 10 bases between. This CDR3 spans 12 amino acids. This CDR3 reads CASSLQGNEQYV. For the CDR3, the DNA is TGTGCCAGCAGTTTACAGGGAAACGAGCAGTACGTC.

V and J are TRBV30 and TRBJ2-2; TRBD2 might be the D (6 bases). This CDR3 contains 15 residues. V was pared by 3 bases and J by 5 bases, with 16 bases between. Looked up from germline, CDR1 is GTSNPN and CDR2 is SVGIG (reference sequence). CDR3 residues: CAWRLAPSRTGELFF. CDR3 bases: TGTGCCTGGAGACTAGCCCCTTCCCGAACCGGGGAGCTGTTTTTT.